This T cell receptor beta chain came from a study of CD8 T cells in ankylosing spondylitis. On this clonotype: The antigen is undetermined.

Findings of the study overall: Reportedly, matched ankylosing spondylitis synovial fluid was significantly enriched for disease-linked clones. Clones linked to the disease showed a CD8+ phenotype. They occurred at relatively low frequencies in peripheral blood. Apparently characteristic of ankylosing spondylitis blood was a TCR beta motif (eight highly homologous variants). Certain motif variants had earlier appeared in reactive arthritis synovial fluid and blood.

From germline, CDR1 is MDHEN and CDR2 SYDVKM. The CDR3 consists of 19 residues. Unmatched junction bases numbered 19, after V lost 6 bases and J lost 0 bases. The authors made TCR beta libraries by quantitative 5'-RACE with molecular barcodes. TCRdb used MiXCR to reprocess the 5' RACE reads, holding one entry per CDR3 protein. In the table there are 100,000 to 150,000 distinct CDR3 sequences, over 15% of which are singletons. The sequence was collected from a male donor with ankylosing spondylitis. Sequences were obtained from blood, either unsorted or a sorted T cell fraction (not recorded which). The chain links TRBV28 to TRBJ2-7; 8 bases agree with TRBD2. CDR3 region: CASRSDPGLVLRGSYEQYF. CDR3 coding DNA: TGTGCCAGCAGAAGCGATCCGGGACTAGTTTTGAGGGGCTCCTACGAGCAGTACTTC.